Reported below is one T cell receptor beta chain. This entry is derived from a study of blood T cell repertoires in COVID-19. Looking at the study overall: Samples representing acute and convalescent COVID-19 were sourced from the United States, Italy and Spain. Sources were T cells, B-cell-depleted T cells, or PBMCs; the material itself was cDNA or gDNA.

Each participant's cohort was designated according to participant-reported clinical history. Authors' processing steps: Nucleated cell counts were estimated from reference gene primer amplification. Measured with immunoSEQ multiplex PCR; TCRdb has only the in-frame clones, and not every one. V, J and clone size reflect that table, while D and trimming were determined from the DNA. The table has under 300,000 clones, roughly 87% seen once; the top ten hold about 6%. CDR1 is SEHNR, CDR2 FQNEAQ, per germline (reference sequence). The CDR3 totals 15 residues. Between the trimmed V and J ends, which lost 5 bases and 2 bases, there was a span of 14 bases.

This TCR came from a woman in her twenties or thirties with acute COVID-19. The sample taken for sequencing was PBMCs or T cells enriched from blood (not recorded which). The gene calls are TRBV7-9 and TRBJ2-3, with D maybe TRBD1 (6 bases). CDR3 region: CASSVRTASTDTQYF. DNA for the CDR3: TGTGCCAGCAGCGTCAGGACAGCCTCCACAGATACGCAGTATTTT. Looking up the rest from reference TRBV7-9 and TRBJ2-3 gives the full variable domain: DTGVSQNPRHKITKRGQNVTFRCDPISEHNRLYWYRQTLGQGPEFLTYFQNEAQLEKSRLLSDRFSAERPKGSFSTLEIQRTEQGDSAMYLCASSVRTASTDTQYFGPGTRLTVL.